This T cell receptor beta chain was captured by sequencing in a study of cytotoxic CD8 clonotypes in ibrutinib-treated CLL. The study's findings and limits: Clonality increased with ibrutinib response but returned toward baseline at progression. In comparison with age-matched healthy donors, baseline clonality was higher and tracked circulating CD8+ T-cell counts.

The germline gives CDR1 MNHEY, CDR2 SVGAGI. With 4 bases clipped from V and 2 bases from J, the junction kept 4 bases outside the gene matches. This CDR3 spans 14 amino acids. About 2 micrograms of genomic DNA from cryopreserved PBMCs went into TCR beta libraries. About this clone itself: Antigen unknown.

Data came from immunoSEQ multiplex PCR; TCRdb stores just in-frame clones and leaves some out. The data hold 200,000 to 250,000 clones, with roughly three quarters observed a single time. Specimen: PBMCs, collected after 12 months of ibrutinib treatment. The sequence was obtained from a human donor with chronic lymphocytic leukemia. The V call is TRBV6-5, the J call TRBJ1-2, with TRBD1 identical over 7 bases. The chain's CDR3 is CASSFQGVNYGYTF. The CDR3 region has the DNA TGTGCCAGCAGTTTCCAGGGGGTAAACTATGGCTACACCTTC.